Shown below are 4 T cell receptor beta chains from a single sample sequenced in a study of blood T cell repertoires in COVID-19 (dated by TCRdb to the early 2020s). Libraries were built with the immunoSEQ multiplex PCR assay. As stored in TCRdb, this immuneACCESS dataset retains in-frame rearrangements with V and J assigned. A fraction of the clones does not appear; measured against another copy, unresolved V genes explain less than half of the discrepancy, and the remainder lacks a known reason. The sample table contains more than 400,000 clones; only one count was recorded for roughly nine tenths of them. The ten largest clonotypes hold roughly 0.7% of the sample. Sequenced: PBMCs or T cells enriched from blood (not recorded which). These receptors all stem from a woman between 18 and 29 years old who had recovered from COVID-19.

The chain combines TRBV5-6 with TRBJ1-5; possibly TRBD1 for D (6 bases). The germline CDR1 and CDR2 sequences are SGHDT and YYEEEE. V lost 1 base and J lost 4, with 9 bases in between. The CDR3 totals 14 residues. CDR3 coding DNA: TGTGCCAGCAGCTTGACAGGGACGAATCAGCCCCAGCATTTT. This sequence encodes CASSLTGTNQPQHF.

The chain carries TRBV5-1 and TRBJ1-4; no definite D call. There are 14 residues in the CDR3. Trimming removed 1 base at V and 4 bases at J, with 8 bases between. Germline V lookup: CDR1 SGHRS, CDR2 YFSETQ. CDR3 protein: CASSLSPVNEKLFF. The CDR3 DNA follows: TGCGCCAGCAGCTTGTCCCCAGTTAATGAAAAACTGTTTTTT.

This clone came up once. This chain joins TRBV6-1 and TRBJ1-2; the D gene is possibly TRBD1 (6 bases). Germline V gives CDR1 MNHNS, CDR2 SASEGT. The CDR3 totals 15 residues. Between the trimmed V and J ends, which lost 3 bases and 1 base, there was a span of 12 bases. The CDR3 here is CASSETGLLNYGYTF. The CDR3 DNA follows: TGTGCCAGCAGTGAGACAGGCCTCCTTAACTATGGCTACACCTTC.

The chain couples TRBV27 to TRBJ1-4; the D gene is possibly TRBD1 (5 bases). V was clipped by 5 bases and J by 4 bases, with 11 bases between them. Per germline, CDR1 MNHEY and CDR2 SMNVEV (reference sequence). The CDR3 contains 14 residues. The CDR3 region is CASSRQGHNEKLFF. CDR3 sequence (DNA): TGTGCCAGCAGTCGGCAGGGTCATAATGAAAAACTGTTTTTT.